Listed here is a single T cell receptor (beta chain). These data come from a study of blood T cell repertoires in COVID-19. Study-level information: Specimens from acute and convalescent COVID-19 originated in the United States, Italy and Spain. In each case, the material was cDNA or gDNA derived from T cells, B-cell-depleted T cells, or PBMCs.

Seattle patient enrollment occurred during active infection, with longitudinal follow-up thereafter. Germline V gene data show CDR1 as MGHDK and CDR2 as SYGVNS. The CDR3 runs to 18 residues. V was cut by 1 base and J by 3 bases, with 21 bases left in between. In the authors' methods: Reference gene primers were amplified, and this amplification served to estimate nucleated cell counts. Measured with immunoSEQ multiplex PCR; TCRdb has only the in-frame clones, and not every one. V, J and clone size were drawn from that table, and D and trimming were deduced from the DNA. The sample has 250,000 to 350,000 clones; roughly nine tenths are singletons.

Sample: peripheral blood. The sequence derives from a woman aged 25 to 39 with COVID-19, enrolled during active disease. This chain joins TRBV25-1 and TRBJ2-5, with a weak D call TRBD1 (6 bases). The CDR3 reads CASSEWKGSDRGKETQYF. CDR3 nucleotide sequence: TGTGCCAGCAGTGAATGGAAAGGTTCGGACAGAGGGAAAGAGACCCAGTACTTC.